These 8 T cell receptor beta chains share one sample of origin, sequenced in a study of T cell responses to AZD1222 COVID-19 vaccine. The data were produced by immunoSEQ multiplex PCR, yet TCRdb's version contains in-frame clones alone and is incomplete. Of more than 95,000 clones listed, 82% were seen once; the top ten hold more than 4.5%. Sequenced here: peripheral blood, sampled on day 0 of AZD1222 vaccination. The receptors were gathered from an adult in good health.

This rearrangement joins TRBV19 to TRBJ1-3; 9 bases map to TRBD1. Trimming at V came to 5 bases and at J to 4 bases, leaving 3 bases not matched to a gene. Germline CDR1 reads LNHDA; CDR2 reads SQIVND (reference sequence). This CDR3 is built from 14 residues. CDR3 sequence reads: CASSGTGGGNTIYF. CDR3 in DNA: TGTGCCAGTAGTGGAACAGGGGGCGGAAACACCATATATTTT.

This clone was detected a few times. The V gene is TRBV2, the J gene TRBJ2-5; 7 bases fit TRBD2. Losses at the gene ends were 5 bases for V and 5 bases for J; bases not matched to a gene: 11. Germline V CDR1 and CDR2: SNHLY, FYNNEI. The CDR3 consists of 15 residues. CDR3 nucleotides: TGTGCCAGCAGTCCTGCTGGGGGGGGAGGCGAGACCCAGTACTTC. Protein sequence: CASSPAGGGGETQYF.

This chain joins TRBV6-5 and TRBJ2-1, with 9 bases fitting TRBD1. With 4 bases clipped from V and 7 bases from J, the junction kept 11 bases outside the gene matches. The germline V gene encodes CDR1 MNHEY and CDR2 SVGAGI. The CDR3 covers 16 residues. Written as DNA, the CDR3 is TGTGCCAGCAGTTCACCCACCGGGACAGGGTATAATGAGCAGTTCTTC. It encodes CASSSPTGTGYNEQFF.

In this sample, this clone turned up a few times. The rearrangement joins TRBV5-1 to TRBJ2-7; D gene ambiguous. V lost 0 bases to trimming and J lost 0 bases, with 10 bases between them. From germline, CDR1 is SGHRS and CDR2 YFSETQ. This CDR3 comprises 15 residues. The CDR3 region is CASSLEALSSYEQYF. The DNA of the CDR3 is TGCGCCAGCAGCTTGGAGGCGCTTTCCTCCTACGAGCAGTACTTC.

This chain uses TRBV14 with TRBJ1-1; D remains unclear. The length of the CDR3 is 13 residues. In germline, CDR1 is SGHDN, CDR2 FVKESK. Trimming took off 8 bases at V and 4 bases at J, with 14 bases between the two ends. The CDR3 loop reads CASQREWGTEAFF. CDR3 DNA sequence: TGTGCCAGCCAAAGGGAGTGGGGCACTGAAGCTTTCTTT.

The rearrangement links TRBV6-1 to TRBJ2-2, with D possibly matching TRBD1 (5 bases). From germline, CDR1 is MNHNS and CDR2 SASEGT. This CDR3 region has 14 residues. V dropped 2 bases and J dropped 6 bases, with 10 bases sitting between them. CDR3 nucleotide sequence: TGTGCCAGCAGTGAACAGGGTAGGGCCGGGGAGCTGTTTTTT. Protein: CASSEQGRAGELFF.

The rearrangement joins TRBV19 to TRBJ1-1; D is uncertain. This CDR3 is built from 14 residues. Germline V gene sequence: CDR1 LNHDA, CDR2 SQIVND (reference sequence). V lost 7 bases and J lost 0, with 12 bases in between. Here the CDR3 DNA reads TGTGCCAGTACCCCGGCGGTCCTGAACACTGAAGCTTTCTTT. It specifies CASTPAVLNTEAFF.

The sample holds a few counts of this clone. The chain recombines TRBV6-1 with TRBJ2-1; 11 bases fit TRBD2. The trim removed 2 bases at V and 8 bases at J, leaving 8 bases unmatched. Germline-derived CDR1 and CDR2 are MNHNS and SASEGT. The CDR3 is 16 amino acids. This CDR3 is CASSEHPTSGVDEQFF. The CDR3 DNA reads as TGTGCCAGCAGTGAACATCCGACTAGCGGGGTAGATGAGCAGTTCTTC.